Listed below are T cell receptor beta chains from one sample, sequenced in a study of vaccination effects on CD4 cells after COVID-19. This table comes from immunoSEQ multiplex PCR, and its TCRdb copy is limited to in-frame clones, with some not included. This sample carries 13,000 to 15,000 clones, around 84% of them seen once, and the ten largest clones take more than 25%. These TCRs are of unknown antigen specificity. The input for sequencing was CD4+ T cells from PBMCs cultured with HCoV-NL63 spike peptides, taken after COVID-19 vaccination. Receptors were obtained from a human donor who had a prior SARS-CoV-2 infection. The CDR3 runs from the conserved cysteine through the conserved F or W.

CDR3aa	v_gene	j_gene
CASAQGAVETQYF	TRBV25-1	TRBJ2-5
CASSFAYEQYF	TRBV6-6	TRBJ2-7
CASSLRQTLVGSTEAFF	TRBV6-2/TRBV6-3	TRBJ1-1
CASSSGTGTQETQYF	TRBV5-1	TRBJ2-5
CASSRTGGRSRVGYYEQYF	TRBV19	TRBJ2-7
CASSFWGSEQFF	TRBV5-1	TRBJ2-1
CASSFSGQGYNEQFF	TRBV18	TRBJ2-1
CAISEWGGPDTGELFF	TRBV10-3	TRBJ2-2
CASSQDNTGNYGYTF	TRBV4-1	TRBJ1-2
CSGGQGKNIQYF	TRBV29-1	TRBJ2-4
CASSPGTGIHEQYF	TRBV5-1	TRBJ2-7
CASSQGPGGGRSYNEQFF	TRBV4-2	TRBJ2-1
CASSLGASGRAGETQYF	TRBV5-4	TRBJ2-5
CASSGQLTGNTIYF	TRBV2	TRBJ1-3
CASGLERVSYEQYF	TRBV2	TRBJ2-7
CASSPPGLAKLSQFF	TRBV18	TRBJ2-1
CASSLIVSHPYGYTF	TRBV5-6	TRBJ1-2
CASSRQGIDSPLHF	TRBV4-1	TRBJ1-6
CASSYWGLAATYEQYF	TRBV6-2/TRBV6-3	TRBJ2-7
CASSLTSGLNYEQYF	TRBV19	TRBJ2-7
CASSLLSSPRHEQFF	TRBV7-9	TRBJ2-1
CASSLNPTVMAEAFF	TRBV7-9	TRBJ1-1
CASRDRVSSEQYF	TRBV5-1	TRBJ2-7
CASSLLAGMYEQYF	TRBV7-8	TRBJ2-7
CASSLDTGPGYEQYF	TRBV7-6	TRBJ2-7
CASSLGGGRETQYF	TRBV7-8	TRBJ2-5
CAWRQGAQLWGYTF	TRBV30	TRBJ1-2
CASSVGGRNTDTQYF	TRBV9	TRBJ2-3
CASSFGTRETQYF	TRBV13	TRBJ2-5